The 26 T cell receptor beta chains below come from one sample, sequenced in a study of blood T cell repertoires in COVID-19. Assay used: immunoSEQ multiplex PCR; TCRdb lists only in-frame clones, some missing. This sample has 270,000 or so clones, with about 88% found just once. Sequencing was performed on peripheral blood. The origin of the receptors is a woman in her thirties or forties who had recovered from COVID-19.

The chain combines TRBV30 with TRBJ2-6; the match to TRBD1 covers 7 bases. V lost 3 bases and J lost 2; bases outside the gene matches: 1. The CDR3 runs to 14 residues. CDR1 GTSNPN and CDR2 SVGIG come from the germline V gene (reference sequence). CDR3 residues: CAWRQGAGANVLTF. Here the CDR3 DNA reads TGTGCCTGGAGGCAGGGGGCTGGGGCCAACGTCCTGACTTTC.

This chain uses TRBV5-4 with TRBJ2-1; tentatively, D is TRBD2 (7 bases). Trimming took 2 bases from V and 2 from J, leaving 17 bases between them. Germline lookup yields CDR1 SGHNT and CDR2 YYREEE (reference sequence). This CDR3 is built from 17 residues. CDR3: CASSFTRGRRTYNEQFF. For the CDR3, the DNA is TGTGCCAGCAGCTTTACGCGGGGGCGACGTACCTACAATGAGCAGTTCTTC.

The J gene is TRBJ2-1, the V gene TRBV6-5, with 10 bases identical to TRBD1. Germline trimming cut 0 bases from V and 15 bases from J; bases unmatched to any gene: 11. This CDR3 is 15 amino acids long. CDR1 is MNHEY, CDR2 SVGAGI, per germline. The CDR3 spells CASSYSSGTGDLAFF. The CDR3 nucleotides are TGTGCCAGCAGTTACTCGAGTGGGACAGGGGATCTCGCGTTCTTC.

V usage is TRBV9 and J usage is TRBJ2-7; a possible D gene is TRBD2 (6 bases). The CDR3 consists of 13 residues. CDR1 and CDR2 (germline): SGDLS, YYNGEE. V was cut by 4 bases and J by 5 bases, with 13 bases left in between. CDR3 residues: CASSPRRRDEQYV. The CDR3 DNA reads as TGTGCCAGCAGCCCTCGGAGGAGGGACGAGCAGTACGTC.

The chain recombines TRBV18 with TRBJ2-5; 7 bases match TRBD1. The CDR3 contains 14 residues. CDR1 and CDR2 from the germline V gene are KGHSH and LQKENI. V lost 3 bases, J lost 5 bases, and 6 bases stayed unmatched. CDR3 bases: TGTGCCAGCTCACCTCAGGGGGTCGGGGAGACCCAGTACTTC. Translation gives CASSPQGVGETQYF.

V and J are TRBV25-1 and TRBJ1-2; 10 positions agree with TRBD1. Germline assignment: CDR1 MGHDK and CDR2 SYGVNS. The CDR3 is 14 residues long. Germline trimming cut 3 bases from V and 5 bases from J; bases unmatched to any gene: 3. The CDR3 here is CASSEGQGRYGYTF. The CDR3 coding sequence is TGTGCCAGCAGTGAGGGACAGGGGCGATATGGCTACACCTTC.

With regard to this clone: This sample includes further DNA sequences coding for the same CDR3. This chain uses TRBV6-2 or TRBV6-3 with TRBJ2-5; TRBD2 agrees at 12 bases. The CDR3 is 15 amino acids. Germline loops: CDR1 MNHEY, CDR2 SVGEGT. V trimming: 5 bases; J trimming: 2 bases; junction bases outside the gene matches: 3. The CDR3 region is CASSLAGGGQETQYF. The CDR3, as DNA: TGTGCCAGCAGTCTAGCGGGAGGGGGACAAGAGACCCAGTACTTC.

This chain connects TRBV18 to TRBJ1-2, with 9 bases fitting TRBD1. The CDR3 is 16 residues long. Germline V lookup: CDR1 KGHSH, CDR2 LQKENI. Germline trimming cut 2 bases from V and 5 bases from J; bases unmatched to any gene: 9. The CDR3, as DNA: TGTGCCAGCTCACCATCCCAACAGGGGGCTGGGTATGGCTACACCTTC. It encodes CASSPSQQGAGYGYTF.

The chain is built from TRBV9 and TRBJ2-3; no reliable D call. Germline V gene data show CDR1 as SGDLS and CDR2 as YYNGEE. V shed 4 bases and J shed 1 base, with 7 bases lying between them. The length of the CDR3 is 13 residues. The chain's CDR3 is CASSSTGTDTQYF. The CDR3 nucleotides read TGTGCCAGCAGCTCCACGGGCACAGATACGCAGTATTTT.

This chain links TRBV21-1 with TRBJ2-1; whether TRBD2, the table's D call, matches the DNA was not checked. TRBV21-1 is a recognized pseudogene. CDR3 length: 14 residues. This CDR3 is CASSKVGGRNEQFF. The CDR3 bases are TGTGCCAGCAGCAAAGTCGGAGGTAGGAATGAGCAGTTCTTC.

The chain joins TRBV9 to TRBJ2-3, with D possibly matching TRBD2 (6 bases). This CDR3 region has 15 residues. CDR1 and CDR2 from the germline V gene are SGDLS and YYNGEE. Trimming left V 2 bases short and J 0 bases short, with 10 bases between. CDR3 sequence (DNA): TGTGCCAGCAGCGTCGGGGGAATTAGCACAGATACGCAGTATTTT. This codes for CASSVGGISTDTQYF.

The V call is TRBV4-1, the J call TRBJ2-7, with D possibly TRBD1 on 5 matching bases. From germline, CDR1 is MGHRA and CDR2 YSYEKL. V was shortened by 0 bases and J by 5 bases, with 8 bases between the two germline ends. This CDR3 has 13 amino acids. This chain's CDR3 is CASSQDLGDEQYF. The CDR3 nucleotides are TGCGCCAGCAGCCAAGATTTAGGGGACGAGCAGTACTTC.

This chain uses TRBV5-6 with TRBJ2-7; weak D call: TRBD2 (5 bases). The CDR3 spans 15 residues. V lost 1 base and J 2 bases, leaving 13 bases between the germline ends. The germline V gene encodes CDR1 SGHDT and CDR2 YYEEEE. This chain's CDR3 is CASSLRRLAPYEQYF. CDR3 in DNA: TGTGCCAGCAGCTTGCGGCGCCTAGCCCCCTACGAGCAGTACTTC.

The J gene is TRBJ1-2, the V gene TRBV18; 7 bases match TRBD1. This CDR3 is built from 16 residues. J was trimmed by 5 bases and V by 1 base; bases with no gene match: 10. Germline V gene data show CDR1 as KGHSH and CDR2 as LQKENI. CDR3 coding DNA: TGTGCCAGCTCACCACTCCCCCCCGCAGGGGGGTATGGCTACACCTTC. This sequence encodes CASSPLPPAGGYGYTF.

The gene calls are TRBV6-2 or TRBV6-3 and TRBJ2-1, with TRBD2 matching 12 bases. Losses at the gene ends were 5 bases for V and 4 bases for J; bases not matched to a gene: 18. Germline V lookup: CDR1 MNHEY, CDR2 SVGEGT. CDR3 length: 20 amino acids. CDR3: CASSKGRLAGEDSVYNEQFF. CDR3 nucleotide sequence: TGTGCCAGCAGTAAGGGCCGACTAGCGGGAGAAGATTCGGTTTACAATGAGCAGTTCTTC.

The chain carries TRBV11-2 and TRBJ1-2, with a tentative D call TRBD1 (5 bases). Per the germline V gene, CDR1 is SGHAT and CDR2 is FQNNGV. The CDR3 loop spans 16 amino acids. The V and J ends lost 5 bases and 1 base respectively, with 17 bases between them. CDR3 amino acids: CASSPPLGGFNYGYTF. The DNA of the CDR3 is TGTGCCAGCAGCCCACCCCTCGGGGGTTTTAACTATGGCTACACCTTC.

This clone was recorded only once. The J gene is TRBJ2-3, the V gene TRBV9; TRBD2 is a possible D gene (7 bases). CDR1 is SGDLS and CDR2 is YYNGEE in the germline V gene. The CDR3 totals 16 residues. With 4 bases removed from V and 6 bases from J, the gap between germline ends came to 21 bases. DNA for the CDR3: TGTGCCAGCAGCCCCCGGGAGGACCCAACAGGGGATACGCAGTATTTT. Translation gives CASSPREDPTGDTQYF. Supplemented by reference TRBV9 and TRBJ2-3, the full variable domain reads DSGVTQTPKHLITATGQRVTLRCSPRSGDLSVYWYQQSLDQGLQFLIQYYNGEERAKGNILERFSAQQFPDLHSELNLSSLELGDSALYFCASSPREDPTGDTQYFGPGTRLTVL.

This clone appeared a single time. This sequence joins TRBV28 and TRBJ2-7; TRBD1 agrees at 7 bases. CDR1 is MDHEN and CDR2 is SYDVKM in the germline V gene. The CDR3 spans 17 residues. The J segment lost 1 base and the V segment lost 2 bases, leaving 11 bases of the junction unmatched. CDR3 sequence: CASSLKWGTVGSYEQYF. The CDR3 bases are TGTGCCAGCAGTTTAAAATGGGGGACAGTTGGGTCCTACGAGCAGTACTTC.

The CDR3 DNA follows: TGTGCCACCCAGGGGGCAGCGGTTCAGCCCCAGCATTTT. Translation: CATQGAAVQPQHF. The chain recombines TRBV19 with TRBJ1-5, with TRBD1 matching 8 bases. This CDR3 has 13 amino acids. The trim removed 10 bases at V and 6 bases at J, leaving 8 bases unmatched. Germline values: CDR1 LNHDA, CDR2 SQIVND (reference sequence).

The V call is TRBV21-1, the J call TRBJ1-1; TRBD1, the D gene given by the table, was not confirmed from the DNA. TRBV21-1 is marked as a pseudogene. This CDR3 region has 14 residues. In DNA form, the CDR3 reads TGTGCCAGCAGCAGAAGACAGGTACGGGGTGGGGCTTTCTTT. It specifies CASSRRQVRGGAFF.

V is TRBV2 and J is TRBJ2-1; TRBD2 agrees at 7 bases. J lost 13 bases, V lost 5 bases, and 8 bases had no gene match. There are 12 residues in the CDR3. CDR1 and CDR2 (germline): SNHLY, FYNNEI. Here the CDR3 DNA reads TGTGCCAGCAGTTTGACTAGCTGGGATCAGTTCTTC. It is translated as CASSLTSWDQFF.

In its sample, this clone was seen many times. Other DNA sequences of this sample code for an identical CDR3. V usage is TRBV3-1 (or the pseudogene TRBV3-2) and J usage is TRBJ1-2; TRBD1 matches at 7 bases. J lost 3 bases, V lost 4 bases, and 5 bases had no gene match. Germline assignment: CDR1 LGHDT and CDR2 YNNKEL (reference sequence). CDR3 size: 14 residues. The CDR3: CASSPGTGDYGYTF. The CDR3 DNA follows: TGTGCCAGCAGCCCCGGAACAGGGGACTATGGCTACACCTTC.

CDR3 loop: CASATSGREEEQFF. Here the CDR3 DNA reads TGTGCCAGCGCGACTAGCGGGAGAGAGGAGGAGCAGTTCTTC. This chain connects TRBV10-3 to TRBJ2-1; 12 bases fit TRBD2. The ends lost 10 bases at V and 10 bases at J; junction bases unmatched: 11. The CDR3 spans 14 residues. The germline V gene has CDR1 ENHRY and CDR2 SYGVKD.

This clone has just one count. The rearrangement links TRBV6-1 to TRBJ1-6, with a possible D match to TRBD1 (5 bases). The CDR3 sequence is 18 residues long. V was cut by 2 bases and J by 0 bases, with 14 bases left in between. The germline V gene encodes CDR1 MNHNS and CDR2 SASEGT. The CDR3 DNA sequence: TGTGCCAGCAGTGAATCAGGGCAGCGTAGCTCCTATAATTCACCCCTCCACTTT. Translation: CASSESGQRSSYNSPLHF.

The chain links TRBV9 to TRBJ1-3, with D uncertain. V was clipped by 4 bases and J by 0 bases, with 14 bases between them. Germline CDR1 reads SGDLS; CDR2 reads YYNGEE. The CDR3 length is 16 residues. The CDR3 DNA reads TGTGCCAGCAGCCCCGGGTGGAGGCTCTCTGGAAACACCATATATTTT. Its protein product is CASSPGWRLSGNTIYF.

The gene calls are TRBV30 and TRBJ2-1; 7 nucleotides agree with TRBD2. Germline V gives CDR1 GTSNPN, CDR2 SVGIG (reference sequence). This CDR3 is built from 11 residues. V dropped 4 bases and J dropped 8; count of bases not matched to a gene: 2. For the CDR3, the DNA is TGTGCCTGGATCGGGGGGTATGAGCAGTTCTTC. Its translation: CAWIGGYEQFF.